The entry below describes one T cell receptor (beta chain). The antigen is undetermined. The sample comes from a study of cytomegalovirus exposure and HLA in healthy donors. General study results and limits: Reports showed the classifier diagnosing cytomegalovirus status with high specificity and sensitivity. Subsequent analysis showed first-cohort TCR clusters tending to co-occur in over a hundred validation repertoires.

The donors were members of the validation cohort comprising over 90 subjects, separate from the roughly 690-subject first cohort. Generated by immunoSEQ multiplex PCR, the TCRdb table keeps only in-frame clones and is missing some. Among a few hundred thousand clones, 70% to 90% were seen once, and the ten largest hold 0.9% to 1%. The junction had 3 bases not matched to a gene; V was cut back by 4 bases and J by 4 bases. Germline loops: CDR1 MNHEY, CDR2 SMNVEV (reference sequence). The length of the CDR3 is 14 residues. J is TRBJ1-1 and V is TRBV27, with 10 bases identical to TRBD1. Sequencing was done on a sample of PBMCs. The source is a man younger than 40 in good health and CMV-seronegative. The CDR3 DNA reads as TGTGCCAGCAGTTCTGGACAGGGGGGCACTGAAGCTTTCTTT. It specifies CASSSGQGGTEAFF.